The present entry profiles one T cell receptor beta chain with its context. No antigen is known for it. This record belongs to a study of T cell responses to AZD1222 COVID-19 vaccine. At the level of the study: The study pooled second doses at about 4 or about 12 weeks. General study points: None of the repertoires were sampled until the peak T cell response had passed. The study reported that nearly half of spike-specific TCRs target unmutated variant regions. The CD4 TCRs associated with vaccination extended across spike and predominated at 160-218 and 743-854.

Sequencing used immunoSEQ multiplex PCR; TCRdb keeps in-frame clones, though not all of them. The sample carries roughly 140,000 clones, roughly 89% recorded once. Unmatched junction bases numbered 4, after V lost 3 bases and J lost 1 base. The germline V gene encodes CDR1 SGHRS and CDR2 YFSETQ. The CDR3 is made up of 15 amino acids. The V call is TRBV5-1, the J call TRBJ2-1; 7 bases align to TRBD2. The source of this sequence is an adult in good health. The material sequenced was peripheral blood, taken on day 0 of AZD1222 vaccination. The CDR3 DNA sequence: TGCGCCAGCAGCTCCAGCGGGATTTCCTACAATGAGCAGTTCTTC. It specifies CASSSSGISYNEQFF.